A single sample is the source of the 9 T cell receptor beta chains below, sequenced in a study of shared clonotypes between healthy human individuals. Only in-frame clones appear in the TCRdb table, and some are missing; sequencing was by immunoSEQ multiplex PCR. The sample consists of fewer than 600,000 clones, roughly 79% of them appearing once. The sample taken for sequencing was PBMCs. These receptors were collected from a woman in her forties in good health. Some clones in this sample may be carry-over from other donors' samples.

Remarks on this clone: A far more abundant clone sits one base away, making this likely a read error. Additional DNA sequences in this sample encode the identical CDR3. The chain recombines TRBV6-6 with TRBJ2-7; 8 nucleotides line up with TRBD2. V gave up 2 bases and J gave up 0 bases; unmatched junction bases: 6. CDR1 is MNHNY and CDR2 is SVGAGI in the germline V gene (reference sequence). This CDR3 has 16 amino acids. The chain's CDR3 is CASSYTASGSSYEQYF. CDR3 coding DNA: TGTGCCAGCAGTTACACGGCCAGCGGGAGCTCCTACGAGCAGTACTTC.

The sample holds one count of this clone. This sequence joins TRBV19 and TRBJ1-2, with TRBD1 matching over 8 bases. Per the germline V gene, CDR1 is LNHDA and CDR2 is SQIVND (reference sequence). V was clipped by 4 bases and J by 5 bases; unmatched bases: 6. CDR3 length equals 14 residues. The CDR3 bases are TGTGCCAGTAGTACCCCGACAGGGGAGTATGGCTACACCTTC. Protein product: CASSTPTGEYGYTF.

The chain carries TRBV29-1 and TRBJ1-1; 9 nucleotides agree with TRBD1. This CDR3 has 13 amino acids. Germline values: CDR1 SQVTM, CDR2 ANQGSEA. Trimming cost V 3 bases and J 5 bases; bases outside gene matches: 4. CDR3 residues: CSVEGQGSTEAFF. The CDR3 coding sequence is TGCAGCGTTGAGGGACAGGGAAGTACTGAAGCTTTCTTT.

At least ten counts were recorded for this clone. J is TRBJ2-7 and V is TRBV2, with 11 positions matching TRBD2. Germline V gene data show CDR1 as SNHLY and CDR2 as FYNNEI. With V trimmed by 3 bases and J by 6 bases, 10 bases remained unmatched. The CDR3 length is 16 residues. CDR3 sequence: CASSEMLAGGLGEQYF. CDR3 in DNA: TGTGCCAGCAGTGAGATGTTAGCGGGAGGGCTGGGCGAGCAGTACTTC.

J is TRBJ2-1 and V is TRBV28, with 7 bases matching TRBD2. The CDR3 is 13 residues long. V lost 10 bases to trimming and J lost 3 bases; unmatched junction nucleotides: 6. Germline CDR1 MDHEN, CDR2 SYDVKM. The CDR3 DNA sequence: TGTGCCACGGGGGGTTTTGACTACAATGAGCAGTTCTTC. Its translation is CATGGFDYNEQFF.

The sample holds a few counts of this clone. The V gene is TRBV6-1, the J gene TRBJ2-2; 11 nucleotides agree with TRBD2. The CDR3 runs 17 residues. Germline loops: CDR1 MNHNS, CDR2 SASEGT. The V gene end was trimmed by 4 bases and the J gene end by 5 bases; junction bases not matched to a gene: 9. CDR3 sequence: CASSGLAGKYRTGELFF. CDR3 nucleotides: TGTGCCAGCAGTGGACTAGCGGGGAAGTATCGGACCGGGGAGCTGTTTTTT.

V is TRBV9 and J is TRBJ2-6; 7 positions match TRBD1. This CDR3 contains 18 residues. V was clipped by 1 base and J by 0 bases; unmatched bases: 7. CDR1 and CDR2 (germline): SGDLS, YYNGEE. CDR3 sequence (DNA): TGTGCCAGCAGCGTAAGGGGGCAAGCCCTCTCTGGGGCCAACGTCCTGACTTTC. Amino acid sequence: CASSVRGQALSGANVLTF.

This clone has just one count. In nucleotides, the CDR3 is TGTGCCAGCAGCTTAGTTCTGCAACAGGGTGTTCAGTACTTC. Its protein product is CASSLVLQQGVQYF. The chain joins TRBV11-2 to TRBJ2-4; weak D call: TRBD1 (6 bases). Trimming took 1 base from V and 11 from J, leaving 15 bases between them. This CDR3 comprises 14 residues. Per germline, CDR1 SGHAT and CDR2 FQNNGV.

V and J are TRBV6-1 and TRBJ1-5; D is ambiguous. CDR1 MNHNS and CDR2 SASEGT come from the germline V gene. Deletions cut 7 bases from V and 4 bases from J, with 11 bases between. This CDR3 region has 13 residues. The CDR3 sequence is CASTEGLNQPQHF. CDR3 in DNA: TGTGCCAGCACCGAGGGTTTGAATCAGCCCCAGCATTTT.